The next 15 T cell receptor beta chains were all read from a single sample in a study of cytotoxic CD8 clonotypes in ibrutinib-treated CLL. Using immunoSEQ multiplex PCR, the repertoire was profiled, and TCRdb retains in-frame clones only, with some absent. In the table there are fewer than 85,000 clones, around 79% of which are singletons. Sequences were derived from PBMCs, sampled after 12 months of ibrutinib treatment. The receptors originated from a human donor with chronic lymphocytic leukemia.

The chain employs TRBV29-1 and TRBJ2-3; 12 nucleotides match TRBD1. V trimming: 6 bases; J trimming: 1 base; junction bases outside the gene matches: 2. The CDR3 extends over 14 amino acids. Looked up from germline, CDR1 is SQVTM and CDR2 is ANQGSEA. The CDR3 DNA sequence: TGCAGCGTGGGGACAGGGGGCGGCACAGATACGCAGTATTTT. This gives the protein CSVGTGGGTDTQYF.

This clone has only a few counts. The chain employs TRBV11-2 and TRBJ2-7; D might be TRBD2 (5 bases). Trimming took off 1 base at V and 2 bases at J, with 9 bases between the two ends. CDR1 is SGHAT and CDR2 is FQNNGV in the germline V gene. The CDR3 spans 14 residues. The CDR3 DNA follows: TGTGCCAGCAGCTTAGGGCACGGGGCCTACGAGCAGTACTTC. This gives the protein CASSLGHGAYEQYF.

By proportion, this clone is medium-sized. J is TRBJ1-4 and V is TRBV4-1; D remains unclear. In germline, CDR1 is MGHRA, CDR2 YSYEKL. This CDR3 region has 16 residues. V was shortened by 0 bases and J by 0 bases, with 8 bases between the two germline ends. The CDR3 loop is CASSQDKGATNEKLFF. The CDR3 DNA follows: TGCGCCAGCAGCCAAGATAAGGGTGCAACTAATGAAAAACTGTTTTTT.

The chain recombines TRBV28 with TRBJ2-7; D is ambiguous. CDR3 size: 17 residues. Germline CDR1 and CDR2: MDHEN and SYDVKM. Trimming took off 3 bases at V and 3 bases at J, with 21 bases between the two ends. CDR3 residues: CASSFTPWVKTGYEQYF. CDR3 sequence (DNA): TGTGCCAGCAGTTTCACCCCCTGGGTTAAAACGGGCTACGAGCAGTACTTC. Full variable domain (rest looked up from reference TRBV28 and TRBJ2-7): DVKVTQSSRYLVKRTGEKVFLECVQDMDHENMFWYRQDPGLGLRLIYFSYDVKMKEKGDIPEGYSVSREKKERFSLILESASTNQTSMYLCASSFTPWVKTGYEQYFGPGTRLTVT.

The chain couples TRBV2 to TRBJ2-3, with D maybe TRBD1 (5 bases). CDR1 is SNHLY and CDR2 is FYNNEI in the germline V gene. The length of the CDR3 is 12 residues. V was trimmed by 4 bases and J by 4 bases, leaving 6 bases between them. The CDR3 here is CASSGGADTQYF. CDR3 coding DNA: TGTGCCAGCAGTGGGGGCGCAGATACGCAGTATTTT.

This clone was detected once. Here the CDR3 reads CASSAQGAGIGNTIYF. In nucleotides, the CDR3 is TGTGCCAGCAGCGCCCAGGGGGCAGGGATTGGAAACACCATATATTTT. V usage is TRBV9 and J usage is TRBJ1-3; 8 nucleotides align to TRBD1. With 3 bases clipped from V and 3 bases from J, the junction kept 8 bases outside the gene matches. The CDR3 has 16 residues. CDR1 and CDR2 from the germline V gene are SGDLS and YYNGEE.

V and J are TRBV27 and TRBJ1-2; 7 nucleotides align to TRBD1. Germline-derived CDR1 and CDR2 are MNHEY and SMNVEV (reference sequence). This CDR3 spans 13 amino acids. V lost 6 bases, J lost 0 bases, and 1 base stayed unmatched. This chain's CDR3 is CASRTGPNYGYTF. The CDR3 coding sequence is TGTGCCAGCAGGACAGGGCCTAACTATGGCTACACCTTC.

This chain connects TRBV5-1 to TRBJ2-7; D possibly corresponds to TRBD2 (5 bases). The germline gives CDR1 SGHRS, CDR2 YFSETQ. This CDR3 has 12 residues. Trimming cost V 4 bases and J 5 bases, with 10 bases left between them. CDR3 in amino acids: CASSPPGNEQYF. The CDR3, as DNA: TGCGCCAGCAGCCCGCCGGGGAACGAGCAGTACTTC.

The gene calls are TRBV6-5 and TRBJ1-4; 11 bases agree with TRBD1. Germline V gives CDR1 MNHEY, CDR2 SVGAGI. The CDR3 covers 14 residues. V lost 6 bases, J lost 7 bases, and 4 bases stayed unmatched. CDR3 residues: CASRTGTGGEKLFF. In DNA, the CDR3 is TGTGCCAGCAGAACCGGGACAGGGGGTGAAAAACTGTTTTTT.

This clone showed up just once. The CDR3 nucleotides are TGTGCCAGCAGCTACCAACGGACTAGTGGCGGGGAGCTGTTTTTT. Translation gives CASSYQRTSGGELFF. The chain has TRBV7-2 and TRBJ2-2, with 7 nucleotides matching TRBD2. After removal of 4 bases from V and 7 bases from J, the junction contained 9 bases not matched to a gene. Germline V gene data show CDR1 as SGHTA and CDR2 as FQGNSA. The CDR3 loop spans 15 amino acids.

This clone was found once. The CDR3 spells CAARAGGRDEQFF. As DNA, the CDR3 is TGTGCCGCGCGGGCGGGAGGGAGGGATGAGCAGTTCTTC. The chain links TRBV27 to TRBJ2-1, with 9 nucleotides matching TRBD2. CDR1 and CDR2 (germline): MNHEY, SMNVEV (reference sequence). The CDR3 is 13 amino acids. The junction had 10 bases not matched to a gene; V was cut back by 11 bases and J by 8 bases.

The chain is built from TRBV5-1 and TRBJ2-7; D unresolved. Germline CDR1 and CDR2: SGHRS and YFSETQ. The CDR3 is 15 residues long. Trimming left V 4 bases short and J 2 bases short, with 16 bases between. CDR3 coding DNA: TGCGCCAGCAGCCCGGGCCCATTCCTAGCCTACGAGCAGTACTTC. Protein product: CASSPGPFLAYEQYF.

The chain carries TRBV20-1 and TRBJ1-4; D gene ambiguous. The CDR3 is 10 amino acids. Per the germline V gene, CDR1 is DFQATT and CDR2 is SNEGSKA (reference sequence). V was trimmed by 3 bases and J by 8 bases, leaving 4 bases between them. Written as DNA, the CDR3 is TGCAGTGCTAGTGGGGAAAAACTGTTTTTT. This translates into CSASGEKLFF.

The chain employs TRBV7-6 and TRBJ2-7; D gene uncertain. The germline V gene has CDR1 SGHVS and CDR2 FNYEAQ. This CDR3 has 14 amino acids. V lost 1 base, J lost 1 base, and 8 bases lay in between. CDR3 nucleotides: TGTGCCAGCAGCTTAGATCCGGCGTCCTACGAGCAGTACTTC. Residues: CASSLDPASYEQYF.

The CDR3 DNA sequence: TGTGCCAGTAGGCAACTAGCGGAGGGAGATACGCAGTATTTT. It encodes CASRQLAEGDTQYF. The rearrangement links TRBV19 to TRBJ2-3; 8 positions agree with TRBD2. The CDR3 loop spans 14 amino acids. Germline-derived CDR1 and CDR2 are LNHDA and SQIVND (reference sequence). With V trimmed by 6 bases and J by 5 bases, 7 bases remained unmatched. Complete variable domain (other parts from reference TRBV19 and TRBJ2-3): DGGITQSPKYLFRKEGQNVTLSCEQNLNHDAMYWYRQDPGQGLRLIYYSQIVNDFQKGDIAEGYSVSREKKESFPLTVTSAQKNPTAFYLCASRQLAEGDTQYFGPGTRLTVL.